The 9 T cell receptor beta chains reported below all come from one sample, sequenced in a study of blood T cell repertoires in COVID-19 (dated by TCRdb to 2018 to 2021). Receptors were amplified or captured by the immunoSEQ multiplex PCR assay. TCRdb took this table from immuneACCESS and kept in-frame rearrangements with V and J called. Such tables lack part of the clones; where checked against another copy, unresolved V genes explain under half of the gap, and the rest is unexplained. This sample has a few hundred thousand clones in its table, and roughly 89% of those were observed once. The ten largest make up 4.6% of the sample. Material: peripheral blood. The receptors were sampled from a woman in her thirties or forties who had recovered from COVID-19.

The chain carries TRBV15 and TRBJ2-1; TRBD2 agrees at 7 bases. CDR1 is LNHNV, CDR2 YYDKDF, per germline (reference sequence). After removal of 6 bases from V and 6 bases from J, the junction contained 8 bases not matched to a gene. CDR3 length: 14 residues. The CDR3 here is CATRAGTTSNEQFF. The CDR3 DNA reads TGTGCCACCAGGGCCGGGACTACCAGCAATGAGCAGTTCTTC.

The chain is built from TRBV19 and TRBJ1-5; maybe TRBD1 (6 bases). Germline CDR1 is LNHDA and CDR2 is SQIVND (reference sequence). The CDR3 totals 13 residues. V gave up 7 bases and J gave up 3 bases, with 10 bases separating them. CDR3 amino acids: CASIGQYNQPQHF. For the CDR3, the DNA is TGTGCCAGTATAGGACAGTACAATCAGCCCCAGCATTTT.

V is TRBV4-1 and J is TRBJ1-2, with a weak D call TRBD1 (6 bases). Germline CDR1 MGHRA, CDR2 YSYEKL. With 1 base removed from V and 4 bases from J, the gap between germline ends came to 10 bases. The CDR3 spans 14 residues. The CDR3 sequence is CASSQGQDPYGYTF. In nucleotides, the CDR3 is TGCGCCAGCAGCCAAGGACAGGACCCCTATGGCTACACCTTC.

The chain recombines TRBV5-1 with TRBJ2-1; TRBD2 matches at 9 bases. Germline V gene sequence: CDR1 SGHRS, CDR2 YFSETQ. The CDR3 has 15 residues. J was trimmed by 4 bases and V by 0 bases; bases with no gene match: 2. In DNA form, the CDR3 reads TGCGCCAGCAGCTTGGCCGCGGGAGGGTACAATGAGCAGTTCTTC. As protein: CASSLAAGGYNEQFF.

V usage is TRBV9 and J usage is TRBJ1-2; D remains ambiguous. CDR1 is SGDLS and CDR2 is YYNGEE in the germline V gene. This CDR3 contains 15 residues. The V end was cut by 3 bases, the J end by 0 bases, with 12 bases between. The CDR3 DNA reads TGTGCCAGCAGCGCCCTAGGCGGAGCTAACTATGGCTACACCTTC. Translating it yields CASSALGGANYGYTF.

The chain is built from TRBV5-4 and TRBJ1-6, with 7 bases that match TRBD1. CDR1 is SGHNT and CDR2 is YYREEE in the germline V gene (reference sequence). The CDR3 covers 16 residues. Trimming at V came to 0 bases and at J to 7 bases, leaving 7 bases not matched to a gene. In DNA, the CDR3 is TGTGCCAGCAGCTTGGAAGGTTTACAGGGGAATTCACCCCTCCACTTT. This encodes CASSLEGLQGNSPLHF.

The V call is TRBV11-3, the J call TRBJ2-2; 10 positions match TRBD2. J gave up 5 bases and V 5 bases, and 2 bases lay outside the gene matches. The CDR3 sequence is 14 residues long. From germline, CDR1 is SGHNT and CDR2 YENEEA. The CDR3 coding sequence is TGTGCCAGCAGCCCGGGACTAGCGACCGGGGAGCTGTTTTTT. It specifies CASSPGLATGELFF.

CDR3 loop: CAWSVLVAGGQFF. For the CDR3, the DNA is TGTGCCTGGAGTGTCTTGGTAGCGGGAGGGCAGTTCTTC. V and J are TRBV30 and TRBJ2-1; 10 bases line up with TRBD2. This CDR3 spans 13 amino acids. V dropped 0 bases and J dropped 12; count of bases not matched to a gene: 5. The V gene's germline CDR1 is GTSNPN and CDR2 SVGIG (reference sequence).

The chain recombines TRBV9 with TRBJ2-5, with 9 bases aligning to TRBD2. Trimming removed 0 bases from V and 0 bases from J; junction bases left unmatched: 3. Germline loops: CDR1 SGDLS, CDR2 YYNGEE. The CDR3 covers 16 residues. CDR3 coding DNA: TGTGCCAGCAGCGTAGGGTTAGCGGGGGACCAAGAGACCCAGTACTTC. Translating gives CASSVGLAGDQETQYF. Supplemented by reference TRBV9 and TRBJ2-5, the full variable domain reads DSGVTQTPKHLITATGQRVTLRCSPRSGDLSVYWYQQSLDQGLQFLIQYYNGEERAKGNILERFSAQQFPDLHSELNLSSLELGDSALYFCASSVGLAGDQETQYFGPGTRLLVL.